This TCR beta chain is from a study of CD8 T cells in ankylosing spondylitis. A single record per CDR3 protein comes from TCRdb applying MiXCR to the 5' RACE reads. The sample includes approximately 300,000 distinct CDR3 sequences, roughly 20% of them seen just once. Findings and limits, study-wide: It appeared that ankylosing spondylitis blood was characterized by a TCR beta motif of roughly 8 highly homologous variants.

For this clonotype: The antigen remains undetermined.

J lost 8 bases, V lost 10 bases, and 16 bases had no gene match. This CDR3 has 16 residues. CDR1 and CDR2 (germline): ENHRY, SYGVKD. Material for sequencing was blood, either unsorted or a sorted T cell fraction (not recorded which). The clonotype originates from a male donor with ankylosing spondylitis or in good health (not recorded which). V gene TRBV10-3 combines with J gene TRBJ2-1; 11 positions agree with TRBD2. The CDR3 reads CATKWGSGRGLDEQFF. In DNA, the CDR3 is TGTGCCACCAAGTGGGGTAGCGGGAGGGGTCTCGATGAGCAGTTCTTC.